Listed here is a single T cell receptor beta chain. Its antigen remains unknown. The data derive from a study of synovial regulatory T cells in juvenile arthritis. Study overall: A few patients were therapy-naive; more than five received methotrexate alone.

Assay: immunoSEQ multiplex PCR; the TCRdb copy retains only in-frame clones and omits some. The listing contains 7,500 to 10,000 clones. Study conclusions and caveats: Largely private between patients, iaTreg TCR repertoires showed partial overlap with synovial Teff and blood CPL repertoires. Inflammation-associated Treg cells in blood had less TCR diversity than the remaining blood Treg cells.

The source of this sequence is a donor between 2 and 35 years old with juvenile idiopathic arthritis. Sequencing input: Treg cells from blood. Sample subset: remaining (HLA-DR-negative) circulating blood Treg cells.

CDR3 residues: CASSLVASYEQYF. The chain employs TRBV5-4 and TRBJ2-7; TCRdb gives TRBD2 as the D gene, but with no DNA this cannot be confirmed. Germline loops: CDR1 SGHNT, CDR2 YYREEE (reference sequence). The CDR3 is made up of 13 amino acids. The record lacks a DNA sequence.